In this sample, the clone carrying this TCR beta chain turned up many times. The antigen is undetermined. There are 16 residues in the CDR3. Germline V lookup: CDR1 KGHDR, CDR2 SFDVKD. The germline V and J ends were trimmed by 0 bases and 0 bases, with 7 bases remaining between them. The source of the sample is a study of regulatory T cells in long-lasting Graves disease. Time point of the sample: newly diagnosed GD, antithyroid drugs for less than 3 months. From PBMCs, RNA was extracted and then used to make the TCR library. Peripheral blood, at approximately 10 milliliters, went into EDTA tubes. Libraries of TCR beta came from iRepertoire HTBI primers plus Arm-PCR of CDR3 regions. TCRdb re-called the multiplex PCR reads through MiXCR, storing one row per CDR3 protein. Of hundreds of thousands of distinct CDR3 sequences listed, over 15% were seen once; the top ten hold about 32%. Study-level findings and limits: Lower TCR diversity was seen in persistent Graves' patients than in newly diagnosed ones.

The same data also contributed to another study, on T cells in Graves' hyperthyroidism and ophthalmopathy.

Sequencing used peripheral blood mononuclear cells (PBMCs), obtained at new diagnosis, from a patient treated with antithyroid drugs. The chain carries TRBV24-1 and TRBJ2-2; D not resolved. The receptor comes from a man aged 35 to 55 with Graves disease. The CDR3 region is CATSDLRLSNTGELFF. The CDR3 bases are TGTGCCACCAGTGATTTGCGACTCTCGAACACCGGGGAGCTGTTTTTT.